The 24 T cell receptor beta chains reported below all come from one sample, sequenced in a study of graft-versus-host responses after intestinal transplantation. Profiling relied on immunoSEQ multiplex PCR, and the TCRdb table lists in-frame clones only, not all of them. Among 85,000 to 100,000 clones listed, roughly 91% were seen once. For these receptors, no antigen is known. Sequences were derived from unstimulated CD8+ T cells sorted from spleen or lymph node cells, sampled before intestinal transplant. The origin of the receptors is a human donor who received an intestinal transplant.

The chain carries TRBV19 and TRBJ1-5; 8 bases map to TRBD1. Trimming took 3 bases from V and 2 from J; bases not matched to a gene: 6. The CDR3 runs to 16 residues. Germline assignment: CDR1 LNHDA and CDR2 SQIVND (reference sequence). DNA for the CDR3: TGTGCCAGTAGTATGACAGGGGTCAATGGCAATCAGCCCCAGCATTTT. It translates to CASSMTGVNGNQPQHF.

V usage is TRBV11-2 and J usage is TRBJ2-2; perhaps TRBD1 as D (5 bases). The V gene's germline CDR1 is SGHAT and CDR2 FQNNGV. The ends were cut back, 2 bases at V and 6 bases at J, with 13 bases in the middle. The CDR3 totals 15 residues. The CDR3, as DNA: TGTGCCAGCAGCTTAAGGGGTGGGGAATCCGGGGAGCTGTTTTTT. This encodes CASSLRGGESGELFF.

V is TRBV30 and J is TRBJ2-2; D call uncertain. The CDR3 consists of 12 residues. Between the trimmed V and J ends, which lost 3 bases and 8 bases, there was a span of 10 bases. From germline, CDR1 is GTSNPN and CDR2 SVGIG (reference sequence). The CDR3 DNA reads as TGTGCCTGGAGAGTAGTACGGGGGGAGCTGTTTTTT. Its protein product is CAWRVVRGELFF.

V and J are TRBV27 and TRBJ1-2, with 8 bases fitting TRBD1. The J segment lost 8 bases and the V segment lost 5 bases, leaving 16 bases of the junction unmatched. Per germline, CDR1 MNHEY and CDR2 SMNVEV (reference sequence). This CDR3 region has 16 residues. The CDR3, as DNA: TGTGCCAGCAGTCAGGGGGCAGGCCCCCATCCTATCGGCTACACCTTC. Encoded protein: CASSQGAGPHPIGYTF.

This chain connects TRBV27 to TRBJ2-3; D call uncertain. Germline V lookup: CDR1 MNHEY, CDR2 SMNVEV (reference sequence). V lost 3 bases and J 2 bases, leaving 9 bases between the germline ends. The CDR3 spans 14 residues. CDR3 DNA: TGTGCCAGCAGTTTGTTACAGACCACAGATACGCAGTATTTT. The encoded protein is CASSLLQTTDTQYF.

V usage is TRBV7-9 and J usage is TRBJ1-1; 7 bases are a match to TRBD1. The CDR3 is made up of 12 amino acids. Germline V gene data show CDR1 as SEHNR and CDR2 as FQNEAQ (reference sequence). Trimming removed 5 bases from V and 6 bases from J; junction bases left unmatched: 3. The CDR3 coding sequence is TGTGCCAGCAGCCCTCAGGGGGCTGAAGCTTTCTTT. Amino acid sequence: CASSPQGAEAFF.

The chain is built from TRBV4-3 and TRBJ2-1; D is possibly TRBD2 (6 bases). CDR3 size: 16 residues. Trimming stripped 0 bases from V and 7 bases from J, with 16 bases between. Germline CDR1 is LGHNA and CDR2 is YSLEER. The DNA for the CDR3 is TGCGCCAGCAGCCAAGATCGGGGCGGGGCGGGGAATGAGCAGTTCTTC. Translation gives CASSQDRGGAGNEQFF.

The CDR3 is CASTLRDWSSYEQYF. Here the CDR3 DNA reads TGTGCCAGCACTCTCCGGGACTGGAGCTCCTACGAGCAGTACTTC. This sequence joins TRBV6-4 and TRBJ2-7; a weak D match, TRBD2 (6 bases). Trimming cost V 7 bases and J 0 bases, with 16 bases left between them. The CDR3 sequence is 15 residues long. The germline gives CDR1 MRHNA, CDR2 SNTAGT.

This sequence joins TRBV6-5 and TRBJ1-1, with D perhaps matching TRBD1 (6 bases). This CDR3 is 15 amino acids long. The germline gives CDR1 MNHEY, CDR2 SVGAGI. V lost 6 bases and J lost 1, with 15 bases in between. Here the CDR3 DNA reads TGTGCCAGCAGCCGCCAGACAGGTCAGAACACTGAAGCTTTCTTT. Encoded protein: CASSRQTGQNTEAFF.

The chain recombines TRBV4-1 with TRBJ2-7; perhaps TRBD2 as D (5 bases). Trimming left V 2 bases short and J 6 bases short, with 14 bases between. The CDR3 covers 14 residues. Germline CDR1 and CDR2: MGHRA and YSYEKL. CDR3 region: CASSQPDRGSEQYF. The CDR3 DNA follows: TGCGCCAGCAGCCAACCCGATAGAGGGAGCGAGCAGTACTTC.

CDR3 DNA sequence: TGCGCCAGCAGCCAAATCTCTGCTGGGGCCAACGTCCTGACTTTC. It specifies CASSQISAGANVLTF. V is TRBV4-3 and J is TRBJ2-6; D not resolved. Deletions cut 2 bases from V and 2 bases from J, with 7 bases between. Germline loops: CDR1 LGHNA, CDR2 YSLEER. The CDR3 is made up of 15 amino acids.

The chain combines TRBV6-5 with TRBJ1-1; 8 bases align to TRBD1. The CDR3 extends over 14 amino acids. V lost 4 bases to trimming and J lost 5 bases; unmatched junction nucleotides: 6. The germline gives CDR1 MNHEY, CDR2 SVGAGI. The CDR3 region has the DNA TGTGCCAGCAGTTCCCAGGGGGCTTGGACTGAAGCTTTCTTT. Translated, it gives CASSSQGAWTEAFF.

The CDR3 DNA follows: TGTGCCAGCAGCTTAATCCGGGGCACCGGGGAGCTGTTTTTT. Translated, it gives CASSLIRGTGELFF. The genes are TRBV11-2 and TRBJ2-2; tentative D call: TRBD2 (5 bases). V was pared by 2 bases and J by 4 bases, with 8 bases between. The CDR3 is 14 residues long. The germline V gene has CDR1 SGHAT and CDR2 FQNNGV. Using reference TRBV11-2 and TRBJ2-2 for the parts outside the CDR3, the full variable domain is EAGVAQSPRYKIIEKRQSVAFWCNPISGHATLYWYQQILGQGPKLLIQFQNNGVVDDSQLPKDRFSAERLKGVDSTLKIQPAKLEDSAVYLCASSLIRGTGELFFGEGSRLTVL.

The rearrangement uses TRBV5-6 and TRBJ2-3; possible D gene TRBD2, 5 bases. The CDR3 spans 17 residues. Trimming removed 4 bases from V and 2 bases from J, with 20 bases in between. Germline lookup yields CDR1 SGHDT and CDR2 YYEEEE. CDR3 nucleotide sequence: TGTGCCAGCAGCCTCTCCCTGGACTGGCCAAACACAGATACGCAGTATTTT. It specifies CASSLSLDWPNTDTQYF.

The genes are TRBV4-1 and TRBJ2-2; maybe TRBD1 (5 bases). The CDR3 length is 13 residues. Between the trimmed V and J ends, which lost 5 bases and 6 bases, there was a span of 10 bases. The V gene's germline CDR1 is MGHRA and CDR2 YSYEKL. The CDR3 reads CASSTQGSGELFF. CDR3 DNA sequence: TGCGCCAGCAGCACCCAGGGTTCCGGGGAGCTGTTTTTT.

This clone showed up just once. The rearrangement links TRBV27 to TRBJ1-5; D is uncertain. V dropped 5 bases and J dropped 6 bases, with 17 bases sitting between them. The CDR3 has 15 amino acids. Germline loops: CDR1 MNHEY, CDR2 SMNVEV (reference sequence). The CDR3 DNA sequence: TGTGCCAGCAGTAAAAACAGTGAGTTCGGTCAGCCCCAGCATTTT. It translates to CASSKNSEFGQPQHF.

This rearrangement joins TRBV2 to TRBJ2-7; D ambiguous. This CDR3 comprises 16 residues. V was pared by 3 bases and J by 7 bases, with 22 bases between. CDR1 and CDR2 from the germline V gene are SNHLY and FYNNEI. The CDR3 DNA sequence: TGTGCCAGCAGTGAGGTCCAGGTGGCCCTTCTGGCGGAGCAGTACTTC. Translation: CASSEVQVALLAEQYF. The variable domain in full, completed from reference TRBV2 and TRBJ2-7, reads EPEVTQTPSHQVTQMGQEVILRCVPISNHLYFYWYRQILGQKVEFLVSFYNNEISEKSEIFDDQFSVERPDGSNFTLKIRSTKLEDSAMYFCASSEVQVALLAEQYFGPGTRLTVT.

The genes are TRBV11-3 and TRBJ1-1, with D uncertain. Trimming took off 3 bases at V and 5 bases at J, with 7 bases between the two ends. CDR3 length: 12 residues. Germline CDR1 SGHNT, CDR2 YENEEA. CDR3 loop: CASSFGETEAFF. The DNA for the CDR3 is TGTGCCAGCAGCTTTGGGGAGACTGAAGCTTTCTTT. Full variable domain (remainder filled in from reference TRBV11-3 and TRBJ1-1): EAGVVQSPRYKIIEKKQPVAFWCNPISGHNTLYWYLQNLGQGPELLIRYENEEAVDDSQLPKDRFSAERLKGVDSTLKIQPAELGDSAVYLCASSFGETEAFFGQGTRLTVV.

This clone was seen a single time. J is TRBJ1-1 and V is TRBV19; TRBD1 matches 8 bases. This CDR3 region has 17 residues. The ends lost 4 bases at V and 3 bases at J; junction bases unmatched: 13. Germline CDR1 and CDR2: LNHDA and SQIVND (reference sequence). CDR3 in amino acids: CASSTGYRGIRDTEAFF. CDR3 nucleotide sequence: TGTGCCAGTAGTACAGGTTACAGGGGGATTCGCGACACTGAAGCTTTCTTT.

The rearrangement joins TRBV30 to TRBJ2-3; D possibly corresponds to TRBD2 (6 bases). This CDR3 spans 12 amino acids. Deletions cut 5 bases from V and 10 bases from J, with 16 bases between. The V gene's germline CDR1 is GTSNPN and CDR2 SVGIG (reference sequence). In DNA form, the CDR3 reads TGTGCCTGGGGTATCGGGGGACTGGCGCAGTATTTT. Translating it yields CAWGIGGLAQYF. The variable domain in full, with the rest retrieved from reference TRBV30 and TRBJ2-3, is SQTIHQWPATLVQPVGSPLSLECTVEGTSNPNLYWYRQAAGRGLQLLFYSVGIGQISSEVPQNLSASRPQDRQFILSSKKLLLSDSGFYLCAWGIGGLAQYFGPGTRLTVL.

The chain links TRBV19 to TRBJ2-7; D call uncertain. CDR1 is LNHDA, CDR2 SQIVND, per germline (reference sequence). The CDR3 runs to 14 residues. V was shortened by 6 bases and J by 6 bases, with 18 bases between the two germline ends. CDR3 in DNA: TGTGCCAGTAGCCTCAGAGGTGGCGGTCCCGAGCAGTACTTC. The encoded protein is CASSLRGGGPEQYF.

J is TRBJ2-1 and V is TRBV27; 8 bases map to TRBD1. The germline gives CDR1 MNHEY, CDR2 SMNVEV (reference sequence). The CDR3 loop spans 20 amino acids. V trimming: 4 bases; J trimming: 5 bases; junction bases outside the gene matches: 22. Here the CDR3 DNA reads TGTGCCAGCAGTTCCTCTGCTTTGCGGAATTTGCCGGGACAGGACAATGAGCAGTTCTTC. This sequence encodes CASSSSALRNLPGQDNEQFF.

This clone was seen only once. The chain combines TRBV14 with TRBJ1-1; TRBD1 is a possible D gene (5 bases). The CDR3 extends over 16 amino acids. The germline V gene encodes CDR1 SGHDN and CDR2 FVKESK. The V gene lost 3 bases and the J gene lost 1 base, with 15 bases spanning the gap. The CDR3 protein is CASSHRTLTENTEAFF. The CDR3 bases are TGTGCCAGCAGCCATCGAACCCTGACAGAGAACACTGAAGCTTTCTTT.

The chain couples TRBV7-9 to TRBJ2-3, with 7 bases matching TRBD2. The CDR3 has 14 residues. The germline gives CDR1 SEHNR, CDR2 FQNEAQ (reference sequence). Germline trimming cut 4 bases from V and 3 bases from J; bases unmatched to any gene: 4. CDR3 region: CASSSGGGTDTQYF. CDR3 nucleotides: TGTGCCAGCAGCTCGGGGGGTGGGACAGATACGCAGTATTTT.